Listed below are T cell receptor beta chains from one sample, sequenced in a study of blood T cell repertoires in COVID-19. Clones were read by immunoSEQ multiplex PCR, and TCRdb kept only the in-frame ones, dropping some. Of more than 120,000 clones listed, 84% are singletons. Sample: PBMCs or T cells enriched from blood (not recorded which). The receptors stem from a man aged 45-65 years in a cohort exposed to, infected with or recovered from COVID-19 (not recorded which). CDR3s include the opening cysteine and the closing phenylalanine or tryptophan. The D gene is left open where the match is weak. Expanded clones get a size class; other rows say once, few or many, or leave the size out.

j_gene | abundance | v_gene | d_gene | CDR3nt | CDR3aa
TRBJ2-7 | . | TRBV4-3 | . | TGCGCCAGCAGCCAAGACAGGCAGGAATCCTACGAGCAGTACTTC | CASSQDRQESYEQYF
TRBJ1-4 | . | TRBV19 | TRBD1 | TGTGCCAGTAGTATAGCCGCACAGGGGGCGGGAAAACTGTTTTTT | CASSIAAQGAGKLFF
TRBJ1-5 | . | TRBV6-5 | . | TGTGCCAGCAATCGAGGGTCCCAGCCCCAGCATTTT | CASNRGSQPQHF
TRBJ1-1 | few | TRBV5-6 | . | TGTGCCAGCCAGGGGAACACTGAAGCTTTCTTT | CASQGNTEAFF
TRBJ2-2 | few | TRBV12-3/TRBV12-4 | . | TGTGCCAGCAGAAGCCCAGGGTACGGGGAGCTGTTTTTT | CASRSPGYGELFF
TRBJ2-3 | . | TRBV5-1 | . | TGCGCCAGCAGAGTTGGTCTAGTCCTCACCAGCACAGATACGCAGTATTTT | CASRVGLVLTSTDTQYF
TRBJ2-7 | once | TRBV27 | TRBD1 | TGTGCCAGCAGTTCCTGGACAGGGGGCCCTCTCTACGAGCAGTACTTC | CASSSWTGGPLYEQYF
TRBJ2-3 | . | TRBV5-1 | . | TGCGCCAGCAGCTTTAACACAGATACGCAGTATTTT | CASSFNTDTQYF
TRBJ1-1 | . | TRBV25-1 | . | TGTGCCAGCAGTGAAAACGGGGTGTCTGAAGCTTTCTTT | CASSENGVSEAFF
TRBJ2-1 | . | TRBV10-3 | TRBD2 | TGTGCCACGGAGCGGGGGGGCAATGAGCAGTTCTTC | CATERGGNEQFF
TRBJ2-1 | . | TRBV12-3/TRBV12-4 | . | TGTGCCAGCAGTCCTCCCCTGACAAGGCAGTTCTTC | CASSPPLTRQFF
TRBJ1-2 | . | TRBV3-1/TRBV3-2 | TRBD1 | TGTGCCAGCAGCCCGGGACAGGGGGCTGTCTATGGCTACACCTTC | CASSPGQGAVYGYTF
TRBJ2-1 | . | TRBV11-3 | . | TGTGCCAGCAGCTTAGATCAGAACAACTACAATGAGCAGTTCTTC | CASSLDQNNYNEQFF
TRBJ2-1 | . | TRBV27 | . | TGTGCCAGCAGTCTGGACAGCTACAATGAGCAGTTCTTC | CASSLDSYNEQFF
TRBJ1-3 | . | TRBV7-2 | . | TGTGCCAGCAGCTTAGTCACGGGGGTTGGAAACACCATATATTTT | CASSLVTGVGNTIYF
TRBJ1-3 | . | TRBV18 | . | TGTGCCAGCTCACCACCGGGGGGAAATACTGGAAACACCATATATTTT | CASSPPGGNTGNTIYF
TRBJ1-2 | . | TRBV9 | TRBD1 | TGTGCCAGCAGCATGGACAGGTCTAACTATGGCTACACCTTC | CASSMDRSNYGYTF
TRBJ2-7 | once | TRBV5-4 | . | TGTGCCAGCAGCTTGGCAGGGGTCCTCTCCTACGAGCAGTACTTC | CASSLAGVLSYEQYF
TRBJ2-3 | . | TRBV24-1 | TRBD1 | TGTGCCACCAACAGGGGGGATTGGGATACGCAGTATTTT | CATNRGDWDTQYF
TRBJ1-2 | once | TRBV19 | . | TGTGCCAGTGAGCCGGTGACTAACTATGGCTACACCTTC | CASEPVTNYGYTF
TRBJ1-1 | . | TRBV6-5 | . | TGTGCCAGCAGTTACTCTAGGGGCACTGAAGCTTTCTTT | CASSYSRGTEAFF
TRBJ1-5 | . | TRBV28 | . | TGTGCCAGCAGCTCGAGGGCTCGGCCCCAGCATTTT | CASSSRARPQHF
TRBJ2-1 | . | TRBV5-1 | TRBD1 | TGCGCCAGCAGCATGACAGGGGAAGGCTACAATGAGCAGTTCTTC | CASSMTGEGYNEQFF
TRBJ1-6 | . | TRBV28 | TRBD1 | TGTGCCAGCATACAGGGACAGGTTTATAATTCACCCCTCCACTTT | CASIQGQVYNSPLHF
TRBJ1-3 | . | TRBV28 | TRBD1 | TGTGCCAGCAGTAACAGGGGGCCAGGTGGAAACACCATATATTTT | CASSNRGPGGNTIYF
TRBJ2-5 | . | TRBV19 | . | TGTGCCAGTAGGGCCACAGGGCGAGAGACCCAGTACTTC | CASRATGRETQYF
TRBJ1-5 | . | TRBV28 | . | TGTGCCAGCAGCTGGGGGACTTTCAGGGCGCGACATTTT | CASSWGTFRARHF
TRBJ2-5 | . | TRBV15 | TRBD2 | TGTGCCACCAGACCGAGCGGGGGGGGAGGGCCCCAGTACTTC | CATRPSGGGGPQYF
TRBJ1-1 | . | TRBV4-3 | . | TGCGCCAGCAGCCAAGATCAGGGGTGGGGAGCTTTCTTT | CASSQDQGWGAFF
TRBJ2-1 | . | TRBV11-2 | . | TGTGCCAGCAGCTTAGATCCGATAACGGTGAGTGAGCAGTTCTTC | CASSLDPITVSEQFF
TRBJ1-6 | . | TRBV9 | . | TGTGCCAGCAGCGCCGAACCGGGACACTTGAAGAATTCACCCCTCCACTTT | CASSAEPGHLKNSPLHF
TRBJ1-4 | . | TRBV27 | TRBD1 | TGTGCCAGCAGTAACTTCGGTACAGGGGGCGAAAAACTGTTTTTT | CASSNFGTGGEKLFF
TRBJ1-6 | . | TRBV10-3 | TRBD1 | TGTGCCACGGGGACAGTCGAGACCCTCCACTTT | CATGTVETLHF
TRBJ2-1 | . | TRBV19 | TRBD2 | TGTGCCAGTAGTCTTACCGGGACTAGCGGGGGGACCGTGGGTACCAATGAGCAGTTCTTC | CASSLTGTSGGTVGTNEQFF
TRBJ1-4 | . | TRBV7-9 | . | TGTGCCAGCAGCTTGGTTAGCGCTGCAACTAATGAAAAACTGTTTTTT | CASSLVSAATNEKLFF
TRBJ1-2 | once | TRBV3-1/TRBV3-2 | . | TGTGCCAGCAGCCAAGTAGGGGCAGACTATGGCTACACCTTC | CASSQVGADYGYTF
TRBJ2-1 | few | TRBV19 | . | TGTGCCAGCGACAGTCGATACAATGAGCAGTTCTTC | CASDSRYNEQFF
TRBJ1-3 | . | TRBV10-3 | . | TGTGCCATCAGTGCCGGGGTATACTCTGGAAACACCATATATTTT | CAISAGVYSGNTIYF
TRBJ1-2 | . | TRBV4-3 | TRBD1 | TGCGCCAGCAGCCAAGATCGGGACAGGGATCACTATGGCTACACCTTC | CASSQDRDRDHYGYTF
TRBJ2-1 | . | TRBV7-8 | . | TGTGCCAGCAGAACGCCAGGGACTGATGAGCAGTTCTTC | CASRTPGTDEQFF
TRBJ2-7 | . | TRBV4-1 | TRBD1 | TGCGCCAGCAGCCAATCCTACAGGGGGCTACCCCTTGAGCAGTACTTC | CASSQSYRGLPLEQYF
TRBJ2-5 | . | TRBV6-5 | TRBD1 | TGTGCCAGCGCCGTCACAGGGGGAGGTGAGACCCAGTACTTC | CASAVTGGGETQYF
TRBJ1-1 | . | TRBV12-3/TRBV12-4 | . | TGTGCCAGCAGCCAGGGAACTGAAGCTTTCTTT | CASSQGTEAFF